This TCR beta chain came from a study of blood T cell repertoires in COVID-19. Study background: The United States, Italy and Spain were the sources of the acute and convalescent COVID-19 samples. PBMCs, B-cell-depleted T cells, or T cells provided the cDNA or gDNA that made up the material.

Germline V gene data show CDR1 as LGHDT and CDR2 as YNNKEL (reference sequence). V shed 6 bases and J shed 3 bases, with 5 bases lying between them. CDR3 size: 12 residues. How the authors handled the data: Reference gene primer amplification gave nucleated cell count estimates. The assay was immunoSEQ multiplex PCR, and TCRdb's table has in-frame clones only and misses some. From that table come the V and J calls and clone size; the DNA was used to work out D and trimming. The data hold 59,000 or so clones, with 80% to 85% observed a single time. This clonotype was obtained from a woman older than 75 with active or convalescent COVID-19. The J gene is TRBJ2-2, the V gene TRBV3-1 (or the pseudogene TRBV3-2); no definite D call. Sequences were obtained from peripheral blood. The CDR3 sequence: CASSVYTGELFF. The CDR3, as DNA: TGTGCCAGCAGTGTCTACACCGGGGAGCTGTTTTTT.